Listed here are 6 T cell receptor beta chains from one sample, sequenced in a study of blood T cell repertoires in COVID-19. Assay: immunoSEQ multiplex PCR; the TCRdb copy retains only in-frame clones and omits some. The sample consists of roughly 260,000 clones, approximately 85% of them appearing once. Sequenced input: peripheral blood. The source of these receptors is a woman aged 70-85 years with acute or convalescent COVID-19.

V and J are TRBV18 and TRBJ1-3; D may be TRBD1 (6 bases). Trimming stripped 6 bases from V and 0 bases from J, with 12 bases between. The CDR3 length is 15 residues. Germline assignment: CDR1 KGHSH and CDR2 LQKENI. DNA of the CDR3: TGTGCCAGCTCGCTTGGACAGAGCTCTGGAAACACCATATATTTT. It yields the protein CASSLGQSSGNTIYF.

This chain links TRBV6-2 or TRBV6-3 with TRBJ1-5; the match to TRBD1 covers 8 bases. This CDR3 spans 14 amino acids. Germline trimming cut 5 bases from V and 2 bases from J; bases unmatched to any gene: 2. Germline V gives CDR1 MNHEY, CDR2 SVGEGT. CDR3 sequence reads: CASSLTGGNQPQHF. Written as DNA, the CDR3 is TGTGCCAGCAGTCTGACAGGGGGCAATCAGCCCCAGCATTTT.

The V gene is TRBV4-3, the J gene TRBJ2-2; D not resolved. Trimming took 0 bases from V and 3 from J, leaving 5 bases between them. Germline values: CDR1 LGHNA, CDR2 YSLEER. The CDR3 extends over 14 amino acids. In nucleotides, the CDR3 is TGCGCCAGCAGCCAAGATCGTTACACCGGGGAGCTGTTTTTT. It codes for CASSQDRYTGELFF.

The chain joins TRBV4-2 to TRBJ1-1; possible D gene TRBD1, 6 bases. V dropped 6 bases and J dropped 0 bases, with 8 bases sitting between them. The CDR3 sequence is 13 residues long. Germline loops: CDR1 LGHNA, CDR2 YNFKEQ. The DNA for the CDR3 is TGTGCCAGCAGGGGACAACTGAACACTGAAGCTTTCTTT. It yields the protein CASRGQLNTEAFF.

The chain combines TRBV5-8 with TRBJ2-7, with D perhaps TRBD1 (5 bases). The CDR3 sequence is 14 residues long. With 0 bases removed from V and 1 base from J, the gap between germline ends came to 8 bases. CDR1 is SGHTS, CDR2 YDEGEE, per germline. The CDR3 coding sequence is TGTGCCAGCAGCTTGGAAGGGGTGTCCTACGAGCAGTACTTC. Translated: CASSLEGVSYEQYF.

The J gene is TRBJ2-1, the V gene TRBV6-5; weak D call: TRBD2 (5 bases). Germline V gene lookup returns CDR1 MNHEY and CDR2 SVGAGI. V dropped 6 bases and J dropped 10 bases, with 13 bases sitting between them. This CDR3 has 12 amino acids. CDR3 loop: CASRTLGSEQFF. The CDR3 DNA reads TGTGCCAGCAGAACGCTTGGGAGCGAGCAGTTCTTC.